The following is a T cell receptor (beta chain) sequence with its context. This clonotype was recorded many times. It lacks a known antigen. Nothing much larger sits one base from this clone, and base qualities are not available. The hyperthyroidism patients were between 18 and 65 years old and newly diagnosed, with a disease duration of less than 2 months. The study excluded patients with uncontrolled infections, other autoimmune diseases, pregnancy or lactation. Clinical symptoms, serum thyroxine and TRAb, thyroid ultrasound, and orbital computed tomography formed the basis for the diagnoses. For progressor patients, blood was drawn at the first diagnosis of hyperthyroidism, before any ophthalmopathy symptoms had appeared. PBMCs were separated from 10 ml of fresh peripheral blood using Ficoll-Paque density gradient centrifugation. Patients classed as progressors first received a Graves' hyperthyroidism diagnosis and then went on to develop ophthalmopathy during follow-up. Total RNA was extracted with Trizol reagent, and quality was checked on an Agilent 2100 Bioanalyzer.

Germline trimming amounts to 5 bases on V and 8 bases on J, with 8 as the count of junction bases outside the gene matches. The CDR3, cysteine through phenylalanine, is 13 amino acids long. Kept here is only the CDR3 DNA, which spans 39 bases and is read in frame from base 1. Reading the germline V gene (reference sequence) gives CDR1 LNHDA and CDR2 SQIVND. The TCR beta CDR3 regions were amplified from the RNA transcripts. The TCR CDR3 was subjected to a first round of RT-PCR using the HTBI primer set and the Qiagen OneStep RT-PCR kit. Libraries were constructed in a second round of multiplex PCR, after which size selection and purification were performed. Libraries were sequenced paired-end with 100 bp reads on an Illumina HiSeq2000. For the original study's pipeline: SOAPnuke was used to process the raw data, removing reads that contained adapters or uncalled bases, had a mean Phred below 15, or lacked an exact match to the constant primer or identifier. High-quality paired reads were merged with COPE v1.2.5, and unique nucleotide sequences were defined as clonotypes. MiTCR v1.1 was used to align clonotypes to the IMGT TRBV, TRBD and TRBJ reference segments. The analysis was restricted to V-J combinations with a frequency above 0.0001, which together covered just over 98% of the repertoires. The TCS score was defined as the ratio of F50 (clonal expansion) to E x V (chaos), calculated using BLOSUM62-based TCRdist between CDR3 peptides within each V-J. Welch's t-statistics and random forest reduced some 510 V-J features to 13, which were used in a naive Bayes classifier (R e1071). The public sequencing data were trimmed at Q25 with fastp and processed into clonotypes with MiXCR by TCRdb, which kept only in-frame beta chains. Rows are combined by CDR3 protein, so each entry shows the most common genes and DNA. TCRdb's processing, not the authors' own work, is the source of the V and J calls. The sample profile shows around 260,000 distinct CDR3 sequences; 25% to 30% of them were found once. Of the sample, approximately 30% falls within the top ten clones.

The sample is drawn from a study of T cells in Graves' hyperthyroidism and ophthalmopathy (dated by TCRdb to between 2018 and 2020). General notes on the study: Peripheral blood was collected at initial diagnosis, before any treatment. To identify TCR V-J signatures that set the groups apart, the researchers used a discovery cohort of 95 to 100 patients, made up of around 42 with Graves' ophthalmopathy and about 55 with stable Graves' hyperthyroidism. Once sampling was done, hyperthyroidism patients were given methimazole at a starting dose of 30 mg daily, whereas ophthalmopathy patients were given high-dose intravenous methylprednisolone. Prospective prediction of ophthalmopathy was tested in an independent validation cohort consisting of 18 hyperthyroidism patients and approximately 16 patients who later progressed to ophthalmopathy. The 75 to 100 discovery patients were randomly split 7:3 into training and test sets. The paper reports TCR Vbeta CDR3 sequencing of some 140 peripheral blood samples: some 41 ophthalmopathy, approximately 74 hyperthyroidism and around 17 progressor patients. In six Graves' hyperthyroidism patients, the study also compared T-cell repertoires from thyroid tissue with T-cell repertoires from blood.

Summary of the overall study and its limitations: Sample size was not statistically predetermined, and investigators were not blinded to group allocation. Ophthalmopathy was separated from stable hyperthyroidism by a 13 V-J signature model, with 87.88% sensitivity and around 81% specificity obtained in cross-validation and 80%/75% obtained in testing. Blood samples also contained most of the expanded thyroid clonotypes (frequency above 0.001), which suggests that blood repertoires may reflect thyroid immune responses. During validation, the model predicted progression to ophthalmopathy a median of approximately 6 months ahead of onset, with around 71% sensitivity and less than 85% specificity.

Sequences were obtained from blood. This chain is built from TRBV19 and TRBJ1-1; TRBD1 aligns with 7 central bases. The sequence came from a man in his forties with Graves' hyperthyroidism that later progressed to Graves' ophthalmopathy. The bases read TGTGCCAGTAGTCCCCGGGACAGTGGAGAAGCTTTCTTT. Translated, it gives CASSPRDSGEAFF.